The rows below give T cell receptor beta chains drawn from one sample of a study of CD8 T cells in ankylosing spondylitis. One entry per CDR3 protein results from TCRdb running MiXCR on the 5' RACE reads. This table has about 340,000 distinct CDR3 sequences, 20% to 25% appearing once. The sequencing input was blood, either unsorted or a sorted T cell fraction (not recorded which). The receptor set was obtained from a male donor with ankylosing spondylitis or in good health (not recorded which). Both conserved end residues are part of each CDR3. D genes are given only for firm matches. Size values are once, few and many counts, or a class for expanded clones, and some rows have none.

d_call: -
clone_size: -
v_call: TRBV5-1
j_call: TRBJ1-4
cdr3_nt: TGCGCCAGCAGCCCAGTAGGCCCTAATGAAAAACTGTTTTTT
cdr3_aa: CASSPVGPNEKLFF

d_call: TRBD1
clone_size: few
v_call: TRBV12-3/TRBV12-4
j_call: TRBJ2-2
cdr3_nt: TGTGCCAGCAGTTTAGCGAGACAGGGTTTCGGGGAGCTGTTTTTT
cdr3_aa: CASSLARQGFGELFF

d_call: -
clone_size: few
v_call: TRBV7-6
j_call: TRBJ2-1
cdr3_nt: TGTGCCAGCAGCCCTGGGGGCGTTGTCTACAATGAGCAGTTCTTC
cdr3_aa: CASSPGGVVYNEQFF

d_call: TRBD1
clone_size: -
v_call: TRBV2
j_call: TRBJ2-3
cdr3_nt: TGTGCCAGCAGTGCGGGACAGGGGGTCGGCACAGATACGCAGTATTTT
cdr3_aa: CASSAGQGVGTDTQYF

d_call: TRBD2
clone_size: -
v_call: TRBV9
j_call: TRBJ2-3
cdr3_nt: TGTGCCAGCAGTCCCGGGGGAGGGCCAGATACGCAGTATTTT
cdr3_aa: CASSPGGGPDTQYF

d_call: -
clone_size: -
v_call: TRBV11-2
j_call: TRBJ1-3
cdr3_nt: TGTGCCAGCAGCTCTTGGGACCGCCGACCCTCTGGAAACACCATATATTTT
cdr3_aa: CASSSWDRRPSGNTIYF

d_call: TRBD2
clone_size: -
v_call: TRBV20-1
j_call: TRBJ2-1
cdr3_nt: TGCAGTGCTAGAGATCCCAACCTAGCGGGGGGCCGCCTTACGAACTACAATGAGCAGTTCTTC
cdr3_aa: CSARDPNLAGGRLTNYNEQFF

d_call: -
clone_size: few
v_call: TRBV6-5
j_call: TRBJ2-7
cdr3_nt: TGTGCCAGCAGTTCTCTCGCCGGGCCCAGCTCCTACGAGCAGTACTTC
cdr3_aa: CASSSLAGPSSYEQYF

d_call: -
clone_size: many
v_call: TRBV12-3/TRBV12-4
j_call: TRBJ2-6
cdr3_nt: TGTGCCAGCAGTTTCTTGGCTGGGGCCAACGTCCTGACTTTC
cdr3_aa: CASSFLAGANVLTF

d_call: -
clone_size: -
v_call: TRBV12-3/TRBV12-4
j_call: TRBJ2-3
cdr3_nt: TGTGCCAGCAGTTTAAGGGTGACAGATACGCAGTATTTT
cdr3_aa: CASSLRVTDTQYF

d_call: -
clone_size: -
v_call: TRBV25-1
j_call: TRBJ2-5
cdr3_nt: TGTGCCAGCAGTCCTCAGACAGGCCGGGCGGAGACCCAGTACTTC
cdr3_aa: CASSPQTGRAETQYF

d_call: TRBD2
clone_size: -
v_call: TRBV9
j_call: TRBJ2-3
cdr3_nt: TGTGCCAGCAGCGGGACTAGCGGGGGGGCTTGGGTCACAGATACGCAGTATTTT
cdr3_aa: CASSGTSGGAWVTDTQYF

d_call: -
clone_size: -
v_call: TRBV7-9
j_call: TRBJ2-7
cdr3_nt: TGTGCCAGCACGGACCCTCTCTCCTACGAGCAGTACTTC
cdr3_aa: CASTDPLSYEQYF

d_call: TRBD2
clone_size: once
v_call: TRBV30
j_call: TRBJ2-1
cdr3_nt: TGTGCCTGGAGTGTACTAGCGGGGGGCTACAATGAGCAGTTCTTC
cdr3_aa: CAWSVLAGGYNEQFF

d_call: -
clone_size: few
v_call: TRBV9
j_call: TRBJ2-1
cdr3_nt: TGTGCCAGCAGCTCCCGGGGCCCCGAGCAGTTCTTC
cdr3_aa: CASSSRGPEQFF

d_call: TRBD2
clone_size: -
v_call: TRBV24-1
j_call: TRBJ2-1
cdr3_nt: TGTGCCACCAGTGCGAGCGGGGGGGGCCATGAGCAGTTCTTC
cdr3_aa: CATSASGGGHEQFF

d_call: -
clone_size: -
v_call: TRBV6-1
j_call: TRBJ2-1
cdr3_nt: TGTGCCAGCAGTGAAGCGGCAGGGGCGTACAATGAGCAGTTCTTC
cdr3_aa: CASSEAAGAYNEQFF

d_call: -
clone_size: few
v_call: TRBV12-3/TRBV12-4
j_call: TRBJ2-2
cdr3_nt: TGTGCCAGCAGTTTCGGAGGGGACACCGGGGAGCTGTTTTTT
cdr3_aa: CASSFGGDTGELFF

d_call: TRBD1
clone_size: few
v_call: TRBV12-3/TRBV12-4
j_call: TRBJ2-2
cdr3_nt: TGTGCCAGCAGTTCGGCGCAGGGGACAGAGAACACCGGGGAGCTGTTTTTT
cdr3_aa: CASSSAQGTENTGELFF

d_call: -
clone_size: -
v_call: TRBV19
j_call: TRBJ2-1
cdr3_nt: TGTGCCAGTAGTGCCCCTGCGCCCCTCCGCTACAATGAGCAGTTCTTC
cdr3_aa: CASSAPAPLRYNEQFF

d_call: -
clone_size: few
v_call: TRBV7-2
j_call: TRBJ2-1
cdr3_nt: TGTGCCAGCAACCTGGGGCTGGGGGAGCACAATGAGCAGTTCTTC
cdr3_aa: CASNLGLGEHNEQFF

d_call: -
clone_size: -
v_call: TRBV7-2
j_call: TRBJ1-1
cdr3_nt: TGTGCCAGCGGCGAGTTGAACACTGAAGCTTTCTTT
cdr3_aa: CASGELNTEAFF

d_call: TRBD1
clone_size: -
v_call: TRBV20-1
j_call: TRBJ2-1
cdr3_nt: TGCAGTGCTCACACCCGGGACAGGGGCAGTGAGCAGTTCTTC
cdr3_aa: CSAHTRDRGSEQFF

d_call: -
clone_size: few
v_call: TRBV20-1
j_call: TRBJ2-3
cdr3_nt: TGCAGTGCTGATCCGGGACTCGCCACAGATACGCAGTATTTT
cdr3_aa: CSADPGLATDTQYF

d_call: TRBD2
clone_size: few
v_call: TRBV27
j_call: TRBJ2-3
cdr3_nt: TGTGCCAGCAGCCACGTGGGGGGGTTACTCACAGATACGCAGTATTTT
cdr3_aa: CASSHVGGLLTDTQYF

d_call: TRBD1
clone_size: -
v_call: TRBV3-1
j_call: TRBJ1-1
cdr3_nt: TGTGCCAGCAGCGAGACAGGGTTGACTGAAGCTTTCTTT
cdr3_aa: CASSETGLTEAFF

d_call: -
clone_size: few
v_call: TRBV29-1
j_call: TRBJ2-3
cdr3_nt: TGCAGCGTTGAAGATAAGGGGCATCCTTATAGCACAGATACGCAGTATTTT
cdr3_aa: CSVEDKGHPYSTDTQYF

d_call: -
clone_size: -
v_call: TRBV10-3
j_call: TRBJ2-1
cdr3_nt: TGTGCCATCGGGGATGATTATCGGGCACTCTTC
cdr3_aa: CAIGDDYRALF

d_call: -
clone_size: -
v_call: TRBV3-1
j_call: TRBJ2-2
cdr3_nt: TGTGCCAGCAGCCTACCGAATCAGCGGACCGGGGAGCTGTTTTTT
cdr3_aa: CASSLPNQRTGELFF

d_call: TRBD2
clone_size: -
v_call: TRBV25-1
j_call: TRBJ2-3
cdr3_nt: TGTGCCAGCAGTGAATGGTCTAGCGGGGACTCAGATACGCAGTATTTT
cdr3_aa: CASSEWSSGDSDTQYF

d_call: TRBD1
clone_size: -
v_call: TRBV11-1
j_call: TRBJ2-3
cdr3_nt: TGTGCCAGCAGCTCGTCGCCAGAACGGACAGGGGCGAGCACAGATACGCAGTATTTT
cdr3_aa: CASSSSPERTGASTDTQYF